These T cell receptor beta chains were read from a single sample in a study of early T cells in non-severe SARS-CoV-2 infection. MiXCR, applied by TCRdb to the 5' RACE reads, yields one record per CDR3 protein. The sample includes roughly 41,000 distinct CDR3 sequences, roughly 6.2% seen only once; the top ten take 20% to 30%. The sample consisted of whole blood. Every receptor here comes from an adult who was a healthcare worker with PCR-confirmed SARS-CoV-2 infection or an uninfected control (not recorded which). Each CDR3 is given with its conserved first and last residue. A D gene is named only where the DNA matches it firmly. Part of the rows lack a size; the others show once, few, many or a class for expanded clones.

size,V,D,J,DNA,CDR3
many,TRBV2,.,TRBJ2-1,TGTGCCAGCATCCTACACGAGAACAATGAGCAGTTCTTC,CASILHENNEQFF
many,TRBV12-3/TRBV12-4,TRBD2,TRBJ2-1,TGTGCCAGCAGGGGGGCCGGGACTAGTATTGAGCAGTTCTTC,CASRGAGTSIEQFF
many,TRBV7-6,TRBD1,TRBJ2-5,TGTGCCAGCAGTTTTCAGGGGGCGCTCCAAGAGACCCAGTACTTC,CASSFQGALQETQYF
many,TRBV7-3,TRBD1,TRBJ2-3,TGTGCCAGCAGCCGTACCCGGGACAGGGGTACAGATACGCAGTATTTT,CASSRTRDRGTDTQYF
few,TRBV5-1,.,TRBJ1-2,TGCGCCAGCAGCTTTTTCGCAGGCCATGGCTACACCTTC,CASSFFAGHGYTF
few,TRBV7-2,.,TRBJ1-6,TGTGCCAGCAGCTTAGGACAGTTCCATTCACCCCTCCACTTT,CASSLGQFHSPLHF
many,TRBV24-1,.,TRBJ2-5,TGTGCCACCAGTGATGGCCCGTTTTTAGAGACCCAGTACTTC,CATSDGPFLETQYF
many,TRBV20-1,.,TRBJ2-5,TGCAGTGCAAGGGACGGGCGCCAAGAGACCCAGTACTTC,CSARDGRQETQYF
many,TRBV7-9,.,TRBJ1-6,TGTGCCAGCAGCTCCAACTTATTTTCACCCCTCCACTTT,CASSSNLFSPLHF
many,TRBV6-2/TRBV6-3,TRBD2,TRBJ2-1,TGTGCCAGCAGTTACTCGGACCATAGGACTAGGGCGCCGTTCTTC,CASSYSDHRTRAPFF
many,TRBV5-1,TRBD2,TRBJ2-1,TGCGCCAGCAGCTTGGAAGGGACTAGCGGGAGGAATGAGCAGTTCTTC,CASSLEGTSGRNEQFF
many,TRBV11-2,.,TRBJ2-1,TGTGCCAGCAGCTTAGGGGGGGACCCATACAATGAGCAGTTCTTC,CASSLGGDPYNEQFF
few,TRBV7-9,.,TRBJ1-4,TGTGCCAGCAGCCAACGGGACGGTAATGAAAAACTGTTTTTT,CASSQRDGNEKLFF
many,TRBV6-2/TRBV6-3,TRBD2,TRBJ2-7,TGTGCCAGCAGCCCTCCCCCGGGACTAGCGGGAGAGTACGAGCAGTACTTC,CASSPPPGLAGEYEQYF
.,TRBV3-1,TRBD1,TRBJ2-5,TGTGCCACAGCCCAGGGACAGTTACAAGAGACCCAGTACTTC,CATAQGQLQETQYF
many,TRBV5-6,.,TRBJ1-6,TGTGCCAGCAGCCCAGGCCAGCGAAATTCACCCCTCCACTTT,CASSPGQRNSPLHF
.,TRBV18,TRBD1,TRBJ2-7,TGTGCCAGCTCACCCGGGACAGGGGGCTTGAACGAGCAGTACTTC,CASSPGTGGLNEQYF
many,TRBV28,TRBD1,TRBJ1-1,TGTGCCAGCAGTTTACGGACAGGGGGCTCCAACACTGAAGCTTTCTTT,CASSLRTGGSNTEAFF
few,TRBV20-1,.,TRBJ2-5,TGCAGTGCTAGAGAAGTACTAGAGGGCGAGACCCAGTACTTC,CSAREVLEGETQYF
many,TRBV20-1,TRBD2,TRBJ2-7,TGCAGTGCGCGAAGGCGGGGGGACTCCTACGAGCAGTACTTC,CSARRRGDSYEQYF
many,TRBV2,.,TRBJ2-3,TGTGCCAGCTCCTCGACCCCGCGGTTAGATACGCAGTATTTT,CASSSTPRLDTQYF
many,TRBV21-1,.,TRBJ1-1,TGTGCCAGCAGCAAAGAGTTGTGGGACAGGGGTACCACTGAAGCTTTCTTT,CASSKELWDRGTTEAFF
many,TRBV15,.,TRBJ2-5,TGTGCCACCAGCAGAGATAGGAGGCGGGGAGAAGAGACCCAGTACTTC,CATSRDRRRGEETQYF
many,TRBV20-1,.,TRBJ2-1,TGCAGTGCTCAAACAGGGAGCCTTAATGAGCAGTTCTTC,CSAQTGSLNEQFF
few,TRBV4-1,TRBD2,TRBJ2-7,TGCGCCAGCAGCCAACAAAACCCCGGGACTAGCGTGATCTACGAGCAGTACTTC,CASSQQNPGTSVIYEQYF
many,TRBV3-1,.,TRBJ1-1,TGTGCCAGCAGCAGGGGGACGTTGAACACTGAAGCTTTCTTT,CASSRGTLNTEAFF